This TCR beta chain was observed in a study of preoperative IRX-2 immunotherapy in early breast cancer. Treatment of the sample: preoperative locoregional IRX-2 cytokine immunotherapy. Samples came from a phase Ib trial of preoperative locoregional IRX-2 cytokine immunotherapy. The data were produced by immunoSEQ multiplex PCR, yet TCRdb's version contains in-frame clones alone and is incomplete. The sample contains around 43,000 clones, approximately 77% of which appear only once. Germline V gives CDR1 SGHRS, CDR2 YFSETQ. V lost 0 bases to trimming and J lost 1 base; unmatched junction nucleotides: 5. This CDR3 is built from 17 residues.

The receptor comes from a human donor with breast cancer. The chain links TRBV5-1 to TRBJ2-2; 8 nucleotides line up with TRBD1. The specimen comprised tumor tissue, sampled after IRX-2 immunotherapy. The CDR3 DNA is TGCGCCAGCAGCTTGGCCATCGGGACAGGGAACACCGGGGAGCTGTTTTTT. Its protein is CASSLAIGTGNTGELFF.